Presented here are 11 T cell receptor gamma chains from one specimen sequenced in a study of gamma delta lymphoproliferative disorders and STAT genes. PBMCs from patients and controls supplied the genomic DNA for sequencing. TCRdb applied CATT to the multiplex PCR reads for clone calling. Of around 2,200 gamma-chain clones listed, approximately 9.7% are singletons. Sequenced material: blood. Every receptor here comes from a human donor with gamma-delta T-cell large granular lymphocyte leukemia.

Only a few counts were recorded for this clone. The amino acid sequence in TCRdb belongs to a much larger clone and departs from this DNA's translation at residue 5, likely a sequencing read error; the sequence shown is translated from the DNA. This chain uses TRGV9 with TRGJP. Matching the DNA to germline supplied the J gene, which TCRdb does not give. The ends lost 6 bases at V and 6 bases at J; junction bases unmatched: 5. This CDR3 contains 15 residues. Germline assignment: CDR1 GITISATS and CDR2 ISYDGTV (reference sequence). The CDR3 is CALWNTELGKKIKVF. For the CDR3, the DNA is TGTGCCTTGTGGAATACAGAGTTGGGCAAAAAAATCAAGGTATTT.

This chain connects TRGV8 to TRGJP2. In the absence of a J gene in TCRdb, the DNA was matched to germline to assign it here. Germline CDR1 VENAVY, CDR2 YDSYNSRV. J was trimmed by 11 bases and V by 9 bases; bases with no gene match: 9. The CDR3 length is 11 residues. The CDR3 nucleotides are TGTGCCACCGGCCCCAGATGGATCAAGACGTTT. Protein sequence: CATGPRWIKTF.

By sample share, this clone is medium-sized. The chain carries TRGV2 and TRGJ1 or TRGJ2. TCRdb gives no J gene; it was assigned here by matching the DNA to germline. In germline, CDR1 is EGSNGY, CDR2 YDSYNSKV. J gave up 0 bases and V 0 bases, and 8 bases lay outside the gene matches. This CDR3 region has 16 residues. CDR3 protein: CATWDGPDSNYYKKLF. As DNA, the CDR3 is TGTGCCACCTGGGACGGGCCAGATTCGAATTATTATAAGAAACTCTTT.

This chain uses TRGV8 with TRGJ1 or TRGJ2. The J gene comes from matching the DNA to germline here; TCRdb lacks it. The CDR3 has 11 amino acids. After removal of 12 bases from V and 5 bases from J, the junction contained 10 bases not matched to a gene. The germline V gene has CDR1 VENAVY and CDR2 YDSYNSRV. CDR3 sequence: CAALLNYKKLF. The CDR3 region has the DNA TGTGCCGCCCTTTTGAATTATAAGAAACTCTTT.

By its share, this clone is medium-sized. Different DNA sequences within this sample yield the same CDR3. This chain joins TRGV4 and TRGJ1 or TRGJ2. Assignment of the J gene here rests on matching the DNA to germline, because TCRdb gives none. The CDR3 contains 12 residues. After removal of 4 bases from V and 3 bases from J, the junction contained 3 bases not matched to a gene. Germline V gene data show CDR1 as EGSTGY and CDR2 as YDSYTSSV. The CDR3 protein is CATWDCYYKKLF. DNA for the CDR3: TGTGCCACCTGGGACTGTTATTATAAGAAACTCTTT.

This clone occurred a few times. CDR3 loop: CACWIRHWYYKKLF. CDR3 nucleotide sequence: TGTGCCTGCTGGATTAGGCACTGGTATTATAAGAAACTCTTT. V usage is TRGV11 and J usage is TRGJ1 or TRGJ2. The J gene, absent from TCRdb, was called here by matching the DNA to germline. TRGV11 is designated an ORF whose function remains uncertain. The length of the CDR3 is 14 residues. J was trimmed by 4 bases and V by 0 bases; bases with no gene match: 3.

CDR3: CACWIPEKKLF. The CDR3 DNA reads as TGTGCCTGCTGGATACCGGAAAAGAAACTCTTT. The V gene is TRGV11, the J gene TRGJ1 or TRGJ2. TCRdb does not report a J gene; here it was assigned by matching the DNA to germline references. TRGV11 is designated an ORF whose function remains uncertain. The V segment lost 7 bases and the J segment 10 bases; nucleotides outside the gene matches: 7. This CDR3 has 11 amino acids.

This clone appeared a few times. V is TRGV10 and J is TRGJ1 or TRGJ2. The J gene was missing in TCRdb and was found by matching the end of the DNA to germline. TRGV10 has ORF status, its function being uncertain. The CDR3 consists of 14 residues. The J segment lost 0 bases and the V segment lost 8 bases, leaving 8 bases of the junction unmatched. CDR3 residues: CAAWDHSNYYKKLF. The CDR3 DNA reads TGTGCTGCGTGGGATCATTCGAATTATTATAAGAAACTCTTT.

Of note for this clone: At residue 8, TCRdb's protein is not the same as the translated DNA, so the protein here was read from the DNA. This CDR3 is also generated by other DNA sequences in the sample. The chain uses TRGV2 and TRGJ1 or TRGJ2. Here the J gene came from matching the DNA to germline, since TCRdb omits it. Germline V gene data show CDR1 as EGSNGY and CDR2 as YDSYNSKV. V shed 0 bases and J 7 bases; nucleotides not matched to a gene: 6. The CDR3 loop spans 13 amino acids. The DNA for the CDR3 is TGTGCCACCTGGGACGGGCCCAGGTATAAGAAACTCTTT. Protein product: CATWDGPRYKKLF.

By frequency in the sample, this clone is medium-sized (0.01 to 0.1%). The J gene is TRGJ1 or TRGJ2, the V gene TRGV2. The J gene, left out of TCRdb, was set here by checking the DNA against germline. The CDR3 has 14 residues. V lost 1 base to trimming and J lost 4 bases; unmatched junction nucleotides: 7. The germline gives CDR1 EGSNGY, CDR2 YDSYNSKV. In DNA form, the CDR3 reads TGTGCCACCTGGGACGGAAGCCCGTATTATAAGAAACTCTTT. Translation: CATWDGSPYYKKLF.

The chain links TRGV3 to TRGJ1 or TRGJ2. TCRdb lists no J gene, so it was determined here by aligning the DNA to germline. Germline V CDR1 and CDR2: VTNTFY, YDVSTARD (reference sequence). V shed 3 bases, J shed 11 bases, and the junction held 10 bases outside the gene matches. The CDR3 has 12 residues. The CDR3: CATWDQPLQKLF. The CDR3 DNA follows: TGTGCCACCTGGGACCAACCACTTCAGAAACTCTTT.